The 14 T cell receptor beta chains presented below share a single source sample, sequenced in a study of blood T cell repertoires in COVID-19. Sequencing used immunoSEQ multiplex PCR; TCRdb keeps in-frame clones, though not all of them. The sample includes more than 95,000 clones, 85% of them seen just once. Sample: peripheral blood. The receptors shown here come from an older man with active or convalescent COVID-19.

The chain joins TRBV24-1 to TRBJ2-3, with D perhaps TRBD1 (5 bases). Trimming took 3 bases from V and 2 from J, leaving 11 bases between them. The CDR3 spans 15 residues. Germline lookup yields CDR1 KGHDR and CDR2 SFDVKD. The CDR3 loop is CATSDRTRLTDTQYF. CDR3 nucleotide sequence: TGTGCCACCAGTGATCGGACAAGACTCACAGATACGCAGTATTTT.

Remarks on this clone: Compared with germline, one end of the junction differs, possibly owing to a read error. This chain joins TRBV4-3 and TRBJ2-2; no reliable D call. Germline CDR1 is LGHNA and CDR2 is YSLEER. The CDR3 is made up of 15 amino acids. The CDR3 DNA reads as TGCGCCAGCAGTCAAGATCAACTTATCACCGGGGAGCTGTTTTTT. Residues: CASSQDQLITGELFF.

The chain uses TRBV5-3 and TRBJ1-5; perhaps TRBD1 as D (6 bases). TRBV5-3 is treated as an ORF (open reading frame) with a function not yet certain. Trimming pared 4 bases from V and 4 bases from J, leaving 15 bases between. This CDR3 is 15 amino acids long. The CDR3 region has the DNA TGTGCCAGAAGCCAATCCGACAGGTTAAATCAGCCCCAGCATTTT. It is translated as CARSQSDRLNQPQHF.

The V and J genes are TRBV25-1 and TRBJ1-6; 9 bases match TRBD1. Germline CDR1 reads MGHDK; CDR2 reads SYGVNS. The V segment lost 6 bases and the J segment 6 bases; nucleotides outside the gene matches: 0. The CDR3 loop spans 13 amino acids. The CDR3 loop reads CASRQGANSPLHF. The CDR3 DNA reads TGTGCCAGCAGACAGGGGGCTAATTCACCCCTCCACTTT.

The chain is built from TRBV19 and TRBJ2-5, with a possible D match to TRBD2 (5 bases). Deletions cut 1 base from V and 5 bases from J, with 14 bases between. The CDR3 totals 15 residues. Per germline, CDR1 LNHDA and CDR2 SQIVND (reference sequence). The CDR3 DNA reads as TGTGCCAGTAGTATAGGAACGGGGTTGGCGGAGACCCAGTACTTC. It encodes CASSIGTGLAETQYF. The whole variable domain, remainder taken from reference TRBV19 and TRBJ2-5, is DGGITQSPKYLFRKEGQNVTLSCEQNLNHDAMYWYRQDPGQGLRLIYYSQIVNDFQKGDIAEGYSVSREKKESFPLTVTSAQKNPTAFYLCASSIGTGLAETQYFGPGTRLLVL.

This chain connects TRBV5-6 to TRBJ2-2, with D perhaps matching TRBD2 (5 bases). Germline CDR1 reads SGHDT; CDR2 reads YYEEEE. CDR3 length: 16 amino acids. V was trimmed by 4 bases and J by 5 bases, leaving 18 bases between them. This chain's CDR3 is CASSRPREQLTGELFF. In DNA form, the CDR3 reads TGTGCCAGCAGCCGTCCGAGGGAGCAATTAACCGGGGAGCTGTTTTTT.

The chain combines TRBV7-9 with TRBJ1-2; TRBD1 might be the D (6 bases). Per the germline V gene, CDR1 is SEHNR and CDR2 is FQNEAQ (reference sequence). The V end was cut by 5 bases, the J end by 2 bases, with 6 bases between. The CDR3 extends over 12 amino acids. The CDR3 here is CASSQGNYGYTF. The CDR3 DNA reads TGTGCCAGCAGCCAGGGGAACTATGGCTACACCTTC.

V gene TRBV24-1 combines with J gene TRBJ1-3, with D possibly TRBD1 on 5 matching bases. This CDR3 is 12 amino acids long. Per germline, CDR1 KGHDR and CDR2 SFDVKD. V lost 8 bases and J 3 bases, leaving 7 bases between the germline ends. The CDR3 nucleotides are TGTGCCACCAAAGGGGATGGAAACACCATATATTTT. This sequence encodes CATKGDGNTIYF.

The rearrangement joins TRBV7-2 to TRBJ2-7; maybe TRBD1 (6 bases). The germline V gene encodes CDR1 SGHTA and CDR2 FQGNSA. The CDR3 covers 15 residues. Trimming took 4 bases from V and 0 from J, leaving 13 bases between them. The CDR3 is CASSSSGQPSYEQYF. The CDR3 bases are TGTGCCAGCAGCTCCTCAGGACAGCCCTCCTACGAGCAGTACTTC.

V is TRBV7-9 and J is TRBJ2-6; 10 bases agree with TRBD2. This CDR3 spans 17 amino acids. Germline V gives CDR1 SEHNR, CDR2 FQNEAQ (reference sequence). V shed 5 bases and J 4 bases; nucleotides not matched to a gene: 8. DNA of the CDR3: TGTGCCAGCAGCATTAGCGGGGGGCCGGGAGGGGCCAACGTCCTGACTTTC. The encoded protein is CASSISGGPGGANVLTF.

The V call is TRBV10-3, the J call TRBJ2-7, with 8 bases identical to TRBD1. Germline values: CDR1 ENHRY, CDR2 SYGVKD. With 2 bases clipped from V and 3 bases from J, the junction kept 6 bases outside the gene matches. CDR3 length: 15 residues. CDR3 region: CAISEPNGQGYEQYF. In nucleotides, the CDR3 is TGTGCCATCAGTGAGCCGAACGGACAGGGCTACGAGCAGTACTTC.

This sequence joins TRBV2 and TRBJ2-7; 10 bases match TRBD1. The V gene's germline CDR1 is SNHLY and CDR2 FYNNEI. The V segment lost 11 bases and the J segment 4 bases; nucleotides outside the gene matches: 8. The CDR3 totals 13 residues. CDR3 sequence (DNA): TGTGCCGGGAAGACAGGGGGCGGTTACGAGCAGTACTTC. This gives the protein CAGKTGGGYEQYF.

The V and J genes are TRBV7-9 and TRBJ2-2; 8 nucleotides match TRBD1. Germline values: CDR1 SEHNR, CDR2 FQNEAQ (reference sequence). The length of the CDR3 is 14 residues. Trimming at V came to 11 bases and at J to 1 base, leaving 6 bases not matched to a gene. The DNA of the CDR3 is TGTGCCGAGACCGGGACAGGGAACACCGGGGAGCTGTTTTTT. Its protein product is CAETGTGNTGELFF.

This clone has only one observation. This chain links TRBV30 with TRBJ2-4; TRBD2 matches at 8 bases. The V gene end was trimmed by 4 bases and the J gene end by 1 base; junction bases not matched to a gene: 12. Germline V CDR1 and CDR2: GTSNPN, SVGIG (reference sequence). The CDR3 consists of 17 residues. The CDR3 sequence is CAWKSGTRAVAKNIQYF. Here the CDR3 DNA reads TGTGCCTGGAAATCCGGGACTAGGGCGGTTGCCAAAAACATTCAGTACTTC.